A single sample gave rise to the 21 T cell receptor beta chains below, sequenced in a study of cytomegalovirus exposure and HLA in healthy donors. Researchers ran the PCR with 60 Vbeta and 13 Jbeta primers. Repertoires were generated with immunoSEQ multiplex PCR, while TCRdb's copy carries only in-frame clones and drops some. Of 130,000 or so clones in the sample, around 8.5% were seen once. The sequencing input was PBMCs. Every receptor here comes from a man in his forties in good health and CMV-seronegative.

This chain joins TRBV14 and TRBJ2-7; possibly TRBD2 for D (5 bases). This CDR3 region has 15 residues. Trimming stripped 4 bases from V and 4 bases from J, with 17 bases between. Germline loops: CDR1 SGHDN, CDR2 FVKESK. CDR3 region: CASSRLGEPPYEQYF. The CDR3 nucleotides read TGTGCCAGCAGCCGGCTCGGGGAACCACCTTACGAGCAGTACTTC.

By share of the sample, this clone is medium-sized (0.01 to 0.1%). The rearrangement links TRBV5-6 to TRBJ1-1; D remains unclear. Trimming left V 3 bases short and J 8 bases short, with 8 bases between. The CDR3 loop spans 11 amino acids. The germline CDR1 and CDR2 sequences are SGHDT and YYEEEE. CDR3 sequence: CASSYTTEAFF. The CDR3 DNA follows: TGTGCCAGCAGCTACACAACGGAAGCTTTCTTT. Full variable domain (remainder filled in from reference TRBV5-6 and TRBJ1-1): DAGVTQSPTHLIKTRGQQVTLRCSPKSGHDTVSWYQQALGQGPQFIFQYYEEEERQRGNFPDRFSGHQFPNYSSELNVNALLLGDSALYLCASSYTTEAFFGQGTRLTVV.

This clone was seen a few times. The chain is built from TRBV11-2 and TRBJ2-1; TRBD1 agrees at 7 bases. CDR1 is SGHAT and CDR2 is FQNNGV in the germline V gene. This CDR3 has 14 amino acids. V was pared by 5 bases and J by 9 bases, with 10 bases of the junction left unmatched. The CDR3 is CASSLGTANREQFF. The CDR3 nucleotides read TGTGCCAGCAGCCTCGGGACAGCGAACCGTGAGCAGTTCTTC.

The chain carries TRBV7-9 and TRBJ2-7; the D gene is possibly TRBD2 (6 bases). The CDR3 is made up of 12 amino acids. Trimming removed 10 bases at V and 0 bases at J, with 10 bases between. Germline V gives CDR1 SEHNR, CDR2 FQNEAQ (reference sequence). The CDR3: CATHGSSYEQYF. The CDR3 nucleotides read TGTGCCACCCACGGGAGCTCCTACGAGCAGTACTTC.

In its sample, this clone was seen a few times. V gene TRBV12-5 combines with J gene TRBJ1-2; 9 positions match TRBD1. From germline, CDR1 is LGHNT and CDR2 FRNRAP. Germline trimming cut 3 bases from V and 5 bases from J; bases unmatched to any gene: 10. The CDR3 is 16 amino acids. The CDR3 DNA is TGTGCTAGTGGTTTTTTCATCCCGGGACAGGGATATGGCTACACCTTC. It translates to CASGFFIPGQGYGYTF. Based on the CDR3 plus reference TRBV12-5 and TRBJ1-2, the full variable domain is DARVTQTPRHKVTEMGQEVTMRCQPILGHNTVFWYRQTMMQGLELLAYFRNRAPLDDSGMPKDRFSAEMPDATLATLKIQPSEPRDSAVYFCASGFFIPGQGYGYTFGSGTRLTVV.

J is TRBJ2-1 and V is TRBV29-1; the match to TRBD2 covers 10 bases. Germline V gives CDR1 SQVTM, CDR2 ANQGSEA. The CDR3 is made up of 15 amino acids. Losses at the gene ends were 0 bases for V and 2 bases for J; bases not matched to a gene: 1. The CDR3 loop is CSVEDGLAAYNEQFF. In DNA form, the CDR3 reads TGCAGCGTTGAAGATGGACTAGCGGCCTACAATGAGCAGTTCTTC.

V gene TRBV7-6 combines with J gene TRBJ2-1, with 8 bases identical to TRBD2. V trimming: 3 bases; J trimming: 0 bases; junction bases outside the gene matches: 4. Germline assignment: CDR1 SGHVS and CDR2 FNYEAQ. This CDR3 comprises 16 residues. The CDR3 nucleotides are TGTGCCAGCAGCTTCGTTAGCGGGGCCTCCTACAATGAGCAGTTCTTC. Its translation is CASSFVSGASYNEQFF.

This clone was counted between two and nine times. The chain carries TRBV6-1 and TRBJ1-5, with D perhaps matching TRBD1 (6 bases). Germline CDR1 reads MNHNS; CDR2 reads SASEGT. This CDR3 has 15 residues. V was pared by 2 bases and J by 3 bases, with 11 bases between. CDR3 coding DNA: TGTGCCAGCAGTGAACAGGGGTTTCCCAATCAGCCCCAGCATTTT. It specifies CASSEQGFPNQPQHF.

This clone has only a few counts. As DNA, the CDR3 is TGCGCCAGCAGCGTAGCGGGACAGGGGGTCTATGGCTACACCTTC. Amino acids: CASSVAGQGVYGYTF. The chain couples TRBV5-1 to TRBJ1-2; 11 bases are shared with TRBD1. The germline V gene has CDR1 SGHRS and CDR2 YFSETQ. There are 15 residues in the CDR3. The ends lost 4 bases at V and 4 bases at J; junction bases unmatched: 6.

This clone showed up just a few times. This chain joins TRBV5-5 and TRBJ1-1; TRBD1 agrees at 7 bases. The CDR3 has 12 residues. CDR1 is SGHKS, CDR2 YYEKEE, per germline (reference sequence). V lost 1 base, J lost 8 bases, and 2 bases stayed unmatched. The CDR3 nucleotides are TGTGCCAGCAGCTTGAGGGGACAGGAAGCTTTCTTT. Encoded protein: CASSLRGQEAFF. Variable domain in full (rest from reference TRBV5-5 and TRBJ1-1): DAGVTQSPTHLIKTRGQQVTLRCSPISGHKSVSWYQQVLGQGPQFIFQYYEKEERGRGNFPDRFSARQFPNYSSELNVNALLLGDSALYLCASSLRGQEAFFGQGTRLTVV.

The chain joins TRBV5-4 to TRBJ2-2; 9 nucleotides align to TRBD1. Germline CDR1 is SGHNT and CDR2 is YYREEE (reference sequence). V dropped 4 bases and J dropped 3; count of bases not matched to a gene: 7. There are 16 residues in the CDR3. CDR3 region: CASSPGTGRHTGELFF. In DNA form, the CDR3 reads TGTGCCAGCAGCCCGGGGACAGGGCGACACACCGGGGAGCTGTTTTTT. Drawing the rest from reference TRBV5-4 and TRBJ2-2, the complete variable domain is ETGVTQSPTHLIKTRGQQVTLRCSSQSGHNTVSWYQQALGQGPQFIFQYYREEENGRGNFPPRFSGLQFPNYSSELNVNALELDDSALYLCASSPGTGRHTGELFFGEGSRLTVL.

This chain uses TRBV27 with TRBJ1-2, with a possible D match to TRBD1 (5 bases). Per the germline V gene, CDR1 is MNHEY and CDR2 is SMNVEV (reference sequence). V was trimmed by 6 bases and J by 8 bases, leaving 16 bases between them. The CDR3 is 13 residues long. CDR3 sequence: CASSSWGGSGYTF. As DNA, the CDR3 is TGTGCCAGCAGCTCCTGGGGGGGTTCCGGCTACACCTTC.

This clone was seen more than once but under ten times. The chain combines TRBV25-1 with TRBJ1-2; a possible D gene is TRBD1 (6 bases). The V end was cut by 6 bases, the J end by 5 bases, with 16 bases between. Germline V lookup: CDR1 MGHDK, CDR2 SYGVNS. This CDR3 region has 14 residues. The CDR3 region is CASSSEGGHYGYTF. The CDR3 bases are TGTGCCAGCAGCAGTGAAGGGGGTCATTATGGCTACACCTTC.

This rearrangement joins TRBV19 to TRBJ2-2, with D unresolved. Germline V gene sequence: CDR1 LNHDA, CDR2 SQIVND (reference sequence). V shed 5 bases and J shed 9 bases, with 7 bases lying between them. This CDR3 is built from 11 residues. CDR3 in DNA: TGTGCCAGTAGTGTCGACAGGGAGCTGTTTTTT. Its protein is CASSVDRELFF.

CDR3 bases: TGCGCCAGCAGCTTGGTAGGGAGCTCCTATAATTCACCCCTCCACTTT. Translation gives CASSLVGSSYNSPLHF. This rearrangement joins TRBV5-1 to TRBJ1-6, with D hard to call. V was clipped by 0 bases and J by 0 bases, with 7 bases between them. The CDR3 runs 16 residues. Germline loops: CDR1 SGHRS, CDR2 YFSETQ.

The chain links TRBV4-1 to TRBJ2-7; 9 bases are a match to TRBD1. The V and J ends lost 1 base and 5 bases, in that order; junction bases with no gene match: 6. CDR3 length equals 15 residues. The V gene's germline CDR1 is MGHRA and CDR2 YSYEKL. CDR3 residues: CASSQGQGVQHEQYF. As DNA, the CDR3 is TGCGCCAGCAGCCAAGGACAGGGGGTTCAACACGAGCAGTACTTC.

This sequence joins TRBV11-2 and TRBJ2-7, with 8 bases lining up with TRBD1. In germline, CDR1 is SGHAT, CDR2 FQNNGV. CDR3 size: 15 residues. V trimming: 3 bases; J trimming: 2 bases; junction bases outside the gene matches: 6. In nucleotides, the CDR3 is TGTGCCAGCAGCTTCCCGGGACAGGCCACCTACGAGCAGTACTTC. It translates to CASSFPGQATYEQYF.

The chain has TRBV2 and TRBJ1-2; TRBD1 matches at 8 bases. Looked up from germline, CDR1 is SNHLY and CDR2 is FYNNEI. V was pared by 11 bases and J by 6 bases, with 5 bases of the junction left unmatched. The CDR3 spans 11 residues. The CDR3: CAEQGVDGYTF. In DNA, the CDR3 is TGTGCCGAACAGGGGGTGGATGGCTACACCTTC. Complete variable domain (other parts from reference TRBV2 and TRBJ1-2): EPEVTQTPSHQVTQMGQEVILRCVPISNHLYFYWYRQILGQKVEFLVSFYNNEISEKSEIFDDQFSVERPDGSNFTLKIRSTKLEDSAMYFCAEQGVDGYTFGSGTRLTVV.

The table lists this clone with a few counts. This chain connects TRBV25-1 to TRBJ1-2, with D hard to call. V lost 5 bases and J lost 4, with 11 bases in between. This CDR3 region has 13 residues. Germline values: CDR1 MGHDK, CDR2 SYGVNS. The CDR3 here is CASSIRLFYGYTF. The CDR3 DNA reads as TGTGCCAGCAGTATTCGGTTGTTCTATGGCTACACCTTC.

Only a few counts were recorded for this clone. This rearrangement joins TRBV6-5 to TRBJ2-4; D gene uncertain. This CDR3 comprises 15 residues. Germline V lookup: CDR1 MNHEY, CDR2 SVGAGI. V gave up 4 bases and J gave up 4 bases, with 14 bases separating them. CDR3 protein: CASSSPAQPKNIQYF. The DNA of the CDR3 is TGTGCCAGCAGTTCCCCGGCACAGCCAAAAAACATTCAGTACTTC.

The gene calls are TRBV19 and TRBJ1-1; 7 bases fit TRBD1. The ends lost 4 bases at V and 8 bases at J; junction bases unmatched: 10. The CDR3 extends over 14 amino acids. The germline V gene has CDR1 LNHDA and CDR2 SQIVND (reference sequence). CDR3 DNA: TGTGCCAGTAGTACAAGACAGGGTGGGGGCGAAGCTTTCTTT. Translated, it gives CASSTRQGGGEAFF.